The 19 T cell receptor beta chains below were found in one sample sequenced in a study of blood T cell repertoires in COVID-19. Sequenced by immunoSEQ multiplex PCR; TCRdb stores in-frame clones only, minus some. This sample has 250,000 to 350,000 clones; almost 90% occur once, and the top ten carry 11%. Sequenced sample: peripheral blood. The receptors here all came from a woman in her twenties or thirties with COVID-19, enrolled during active disease.

The rearrangement links TRBV18 to TRBJ2-7; maybe TRBD1 (8 bases). This CDR3 is 13 amino acids long. Deletions cut 3 bases from V and 6 bases from J, with 12 bases between. The germline V gene encodes CDR1 KGHSH and CDR2 LQKENI. The CDR3 DNA follows: TGTGCCAGCTCACCGGGGGGGACAGGCGAGCAGTACTTC. Residues: CASSPGGTGEQYF.

V gene TRBV3-1 (or the pseudogene TRBV3-2) combines with J gene TRBJ2-2, with D unclear. Trimming cost V 1 base and J 6 bases, with 9 bases left between them. Germline CDR1 LGHDT, CDR2 YNNKEL (reference sequence). CDR3 length equals 14 residues. The CDR3 sequence is CASSQATSAGELFF. The CDR3 DNA sequence: TGTGCCAGCAGCCAAGCGACTTCGGCCGGGGAGCTGTTTTTT.

This clone was observed once. The J gene is TRBJ1-4, the V gene TRBV30, with 8 bases identical to TRBD1. The CDR3 spans 14 residues. Per germline, CDR1 GTSNPN and CDR2 SVGIG (reference sequence). Germline trimming cut 5 bases from V and 7 bases from J; bases unmatched to any gene: 9. This CDR3 is CAWDETGVTEKLFF. The CDR3 DNA sequence: TGTGCCTGGGATGAGACAGGGGTCACTGAAAAACTGTTTTTT.

The chain uses TRBV4-1 and TRBJ1-1; D is ambiguous. Trimming left V 4 bases short and J 3 bases short, with 15 bases between. Germline V lookup: CDR1 MGHRA, CDR2 YSYEKL. CDR3 length: 15 amino acids. DNA for the CDR3: TGCGCCAGCAGCCTGAGGGCAGGTACGGACACTGAAGCTTTCTTT. Amino acid sequence: CASSLRAGTDTEAFF.

This clone occurred once. V usage is TRBV4-1 and J usage is TRBJ2-1; 8 bases are shared with TRBD2. This CDR3 comprises 12 residues. Germline-derived CDR1 and CDR2 are MGHRA and YSYEKL. The ends lost 10 bases at V and 8 bases at J; junction bases unmatched: 7. In DNA form, the CDR3 reads TGCGCCACCGGAGCGGGAGCGGATGAGCAGTTCTTC. It translates to CATGAGADEQFF.

This chain links TRBV9 with TRBJ1-1; a possible D gene is TRBD1 (5 bases). The CDR3 loop spans 15 amino acids. Germline assignment: CDR1 SGDLS and CDR2 YYNGEE. V lost 4 bases and J lost 4, with 17 bases in between. The CDR3 reads CASSLSGTLSTEAFF. The CDR3 bases are TGTGCCAGCAGCCTCAGCGGGACTTTGAGCACTGAAGCTTTCTTT.

The chain uses TRBV2 and TRBJ2-5; TRBD1 matches 8 bases. Germline V gene lookup returns CDR1 SNHLY and CDR2 FYNNEI. The CDR3 has 16 amino acids. With 5 bases clipped from V and 5 bases from J, the junction kept 13 bases outside the gene matches. CDR3: CASSRDRSVGRETQYF. The CDR3 DNA is TGTGCCAGCAGTCGGGACAGGAGTGTAGGAAGGGAGACCCAGTACTTC.

V is TRBV6-5 and J is TRBJ1-1; D perhaps matches TRBD1 (6 bases). Trimming took off 2 bases at V and 0 bases at J, with 10 bases between the two ends. The length of the CDR3 is 15 residues. The germline V gene encodes CDR1 MNHEY and CDR2 SVGAGI. The chain's CDR3 is CASSYDGGMNTEAFF. The CDR3 DNA reads as TGTGCCAGCAGTTACGATGGGGGCATGAACACTGAAGCTTTCTTT.

V is TRBV3-1 (or the pseudogene TRBV3-2) and J is TRBJ1-5; D possibly corresponds to TRBD1 (5 bases). The ends were cut back, 0 bases at V and 6 bases at J, with 24 bases in the middle. The CDR3 is made up of 19 amino acids. Germline V gene sequence: CDR1 LGHDT, CDR2 YNNKEL (reference sequence). In nucleotides, the CDR3 is TGTGCCAGCAGCCAAGATCCGGGGCGAGGGGCGGGGCCTGGTCAGCCCCAGCATTTT. This gives the protein CASSQDPGRGAGPGQPQHF.

Only a few counts were recorded for this clone. The gene calls are TRBV7-8 and TRBJ1-2; 7 bases are shared with TRBD1. The germline CDR1 and CDR2 sequences are SGHVS and FQNEAQ. V shed 7 bases and J 0 bases; nucleotides not matched to a gene: 11. The CDR3 consists of 16 residues. The CDR3 DNA is TGTGCCAGCACCATCGCACAGGGGATAGCTAACTATGGCTACACCTTC. Residues: CASTIAQGIANYGYTF.

V is TRBV5-6 and J is TRBJ1-3, with 10 nucleotides matching TRBD1. Germline V gene sequence: CDR1 SGHDT, CDR2 YYEEEE. This CDR3 region has 14 residues. Trimming cost V 0 bases and J 11 bases; bases outside gene matches: 5. This CDR3 is CASSLGQGATSIYF. The CDR3 coding sequence is TGTGCCAGCAGCTTGGGACAGGGGGCTACCTCCATATATTTT. The variable domain in full, completed from reference TRBV5-6 and TRBJ1-3, reads DAGVTQSPTHLIKTRGQQVTLRCSPKSGHDTVSWYQQALGQGPQFIFQYYEEEERQRGNFPDRFSGHQFPNYSSELNVNALLLGDSALYLCASSLGQGATSIYFGEGSWLTVV.

J is TRBJ1-6 and V is TRBV4-1, with D possibly matching TRBD1 (5 bases). Germline values: CDR1 MGHRA, CDR2 YSYEKL. CDR3 size: 18 residues. V lost 1 base, J lost 7 bases, and 20 bases lay in between. The CDR3 bases are TGCGCCAGCAGCCAAGTCATCGGGGGACGAGGCGGGAATTCACCCCTCCACTTT. It translates to CASSQVIGGRGGNSPLHF.

This sequence joins TRBV2 and TRBJ2-3; 9 bases line up with TRBD2. The CDR3 contains 15 residues. CDR1 and CDR2 (germline): SNHLY, FYNNEI. V shed 6 bases, J shed 3 bases, and the junction held 7 bases outside the gene matches. CDR3 bases: TGTGCCAGCAGGCGGGAGGGCCTTTCAACAGATACGCAGTATTTT. Amino acid sequence: CASRREGLSTDTQYF.

This clone showed up just once. V usage is TRBV19 and J usage is TRBJ2-5; D might be TRBD2 (5 bases). The CDR3 consists of 16 residues. V was trimmed by 5 bases and J by 0 bases, leaving 16 bases between them. CDR1 is LNHDA and CDR2 is SQIVND in the germline V gene (reference sequence). The chain's CDR3 is CASSPKPRGYQETQYF. Here the CDR3 DNA reads TGTGCCAGTAGTCCAAAGCCCCGCGGGTACCAAGAGACCCAGTACTTC. Together with reference TRBV19 and TRBJ2-5, the CDR3 gives the full variable domain: DGGITQSPKYLFRKEGQNVTLSCEQNLNHDAMYWYRQDPGQGLRLIYYSQIVNDFQKGDIAEGYSVSREKKESFPLTVTSAQKNPTAFYLCASSPKPRGYQETQYFGPGTRLLVL.

The gene calls are TRBV6-5 and TRBJ2-4; D is uncertain. The V end lost 0 bases, the J end lost 0 bases, and 6 bases lay between the germline ends. The CDR3 is made up of 15 amino acids. CDR1 and CDR2 (germline): MNHEY, SVGAGI. CDR3 DNA sequence: TGTGCCAGCAGTTACTCCAGGCTAGCCAAAAACATTCAGTACTTC. This sequence encodes CASSYSRLAKNIQYF.

The V call is TRBV7-8, the J call TRBJ2-1; 9 bases are a match to TRBD2. The CDR3 loop spans 16 amino acids. Germline V gene sequence: CDR1 SGHVS, CDR2 FQNEAQ. V was pared by 4 bases and J by 3 bases, with 7 bases of the junction left unmatched. CDR3 bases: TGTGCCAGCAGCTCCCTGTCTAGCGGGAACTACAATGAGCAGTTCTTC. This encodes CASSSLSSGNYNEQFF.

CDR3 residues: CASCAGDRGRGGYTF. The CDR3 DNA follows: TGTGCCAGCTGCGCTGGGGACAGGGGGCGCGGGGGCTACACCTTC. J is TRBJ1-2 and V is TRBV9; 12 bases fit TRBD1. Germline V lookup: CDR1 SGDLS, CDR2 YYNGEE. The V and J ends lost 7 bases and 8 bases, in that order; junction bases with no gene match: 12. CDR3 size: 15 residues.

The chain is built from TRBV3-1 (or the pseudogene TRBV3-2) and TRBJ1-2; the match to TRBD1 covers 9 bases. V lost 1 base to trimming and J lost 5 bases; unmatched junction nucleotides: 5. Germline CDR1 LGHDT, CDR2 YNNKEL (reference sequence). This CDR3 region has 15 residues. CDR3 region: CASSQGQGVGYGYTF. CDR3 in DNA: TGTGCCAGCAGCCAAGGACAGGGGGTAGGGTATGGCTACACCTTC.

The J gene is TRBJ2-7, the V gene TRBV18, with D possibly TRBD1 on 6 matching bases. This CDR3 contains 13 residues. V gave up 3 bases and J gave up 5 bases, with 11 bases separating them. Germline V gives CDR1 KGHSH, CDR2 LQKENI. The CDR3 DNA is TGTGCCAGCTCACCGGAGAGGGGGAACGAGCAGTACTTC. As protein: CASSPERGNEQYF.